The 14 T cell receptor beta chains presented below share a single source sample, sequenced in a study of cytomegalovirus exposure and HLA in healthy donors. A multiplex PCR was run with 60 Vbeta primers and 13 Jbeta primers. Generated by immunoSEQ multiplex PCR, the TCRdb table keeps only in-frame clones and is missing some. The sample has 200,000 or so clones; approximately 82% are singletons. The specimen was PBMCs. These receptors all stem from a woman under 30 in good health and CMV-seropositive.

A single count supports this clone. A junction end diverges from the germline sequence, so it may reflect a read error. The chain uses TRBV4-1 and TRBJ1-2, with 8 bases lining up with TRBD1. The CDR3 has 17 amino acids. Looked up from germline, CDR1 is MGHRA and CDR2 is YSYEKL. The CDR3 here is CASSQDLPTGASYGYTF. Here the CDR3 DNA reads TGCGCCAGTAGCCAAGATCTCCCGACAGGGGCATCCTATGGCTACACCTTC.

In this sample, this clone turned up once. The chain is built from TRBV11-2 and TRBJ2-5; D is perhaps TRBD2 (7 bases). The CDR3 has 17 amino acids. The germline gives CDR1 SGHAT, CDR2 FQNNGV. V lost 5 bases and J 5 bases, leaving 24 bases between the germline ends. Written as DNA, the CDR3 is TGTGCCAGCAGCGCAATATGGGTAGGGGGGGTGTGGGAGACCCAGTACTTC. As protein: CASSAIWVGGVWETQYF.

The chain carries TRBV28 and TRBJ2-5; weak D call: TRBD1 (6 bases). Germline CDR1 and CDR2: MDHEN and SYDVKM. The CDR3 spans 13 residues. The V gene lost 8 bases and the J gene lost 4 bases, with 14 bases spanning the gap. The CDR3 DNA reads as TGTGCCAGCGGGGAGAGGGGGATAGAGACCCAGTACTTC. Translating it yields CASGERGIETQYF.

The chain carries TRBV7-9 and TRBJ1-4; no firm D call. Trimming took off 3 bases at V and 0 bases at J, with 8 bases between the two ends. The CDR3 runs to 15 residues. Per germline, CDR1 SEHNR and CDR2 FQNEAQ (reference sequence). The CDR3 protein is CASSLKGATNEKLFF. The CDR3 DNA sequence: TGTGCCAGCAGCTTGAAGGGAGCAACTAATGAAAAACTGTTTTTT.

The sample holds one count of this clone. The V and J genes are TRBV18 and TRBJ2-3; possibly TRBD1 for D (5 bases). Germline CDR1 reads KGHSH; CDR2 reads LQKENI. V lost 2 bases and J lost 5, with 17 bases in between. This CDR3 region has 16 residues. CDR3 nucleotide sequence: TGTGCCAGCTCACCAGTGCTTTTGCGTCAGGGAGATACGCAGTATTTT. It yields the protein CASSPVLLRQGDTQYF.

This rearrangement joins TRBV5-3 to TRBJ1-1; D might be TRBD1 (6 bases). TRBV5-3 is placed among ORFs of uncertain function. There are 17 residues in the CDR3. V was pared by 7 bases and J by 3 bases, with 25 bases between. The CDR3 region has the DNA TGTGCCAGAGAGGGAGGGGGAGAGAACAGGGTCGACACTGAAGCTTTCTTT. Translation: CAREGGGENRVDTEAFF.

The chain links TRBV2 to TRBJ1-6; 7 bases align to TRBD1. The V segment lost 2 bases and the J segment 6 bases; nucleotides outside the gene matches: 7. The CDR3 covers 16 residues. Per germline, CDR1 SNHLY and CDR2 FYNNEI. The CDR3 spells CASSESGQSFNSPLHF. DNA of the CDR3: TGTGCCAGCAGTGAATCGGGACAGTCGTTTAATTCACCCCTCCACTTT.

The genes are TRBV9 and TRBJ2-1; TRBD2 matches 10 bases. CDR3 length: 14 residues. V was clipped by 3 bases and J by 8 bases; unmatched bases: 5. Germline values: CDR1 SGDLS, CDR2 YYNGEE. CDR3 DNA: TGTGCCAGCAGCGCGACTAGCGGGTGGGATGAGCAGTTCTTC. Translating it yields CASSATSGWDEQFF.

The CDR3 nucleotides are TGTGCCACCAGCAGAGCGGGGGTCCAAGAGACCCAGTACTTC. Translation gives CATSRAGVQETQYF. The gene calls are TRBV15 and TRBJ2-5, with D maybe TRBD2 (6 bases). The length of the CDR3 is 14 residues. V was pared by 1 base and J by 1 base, with 7 bases between. The V gene's germline CDR1 is LNHNV and CDR2 YYDKDF (reference sequence).

The genes are TRBV5-1 and TRBJ1-3, with D uncertain. The V gene lost 1 base and the J gene lost 4 bases, with 3 bases spanning the gap. Per germline, CDR1 SGHRS and CDR2 YFSETQ. There are 12 residues in the CDR3. CDR3 sequence: CASSLTGNTIYF. CDR3 DNA: TGCGCCAGCAGCTTGACAGGAAACACCATATATTTT.

The gene calls are TRBV28 and TRBJ1-6; 7 bases map to TRBD1. Germline V gene sequence: CDR1 MDHEN, CDR2 SYDVKM. The ends lost 6 bases at V and 7 bases at J; junction bases unmatched: 6. The CDR3 consists of 14 residues. CDR3 sequence reads: CASRRQGGNSPLHF. The CDR3 region has the DNA TGTGCCAGCAGGCGACAGGGTGGAAATTCACCCCTCCACTTT.

The chain uses TRBV4-2 and TRBJ1-1, with D hard to call. The CDR3 has 15 amino acids. Germline CDR1 LGHNA, CDR2 YNFKEQ. Trimming stripped 1 base from V and 3 bases from J, with 12 bases between. The CDR3 DNA reads TGTGCCAGCAGCCAAGTCGGGGAAGGGTACACTGAAGCTTTCTTT. It is translated as CASSQVGEGYTEAFF.

The rearrangement joins TRBV6-5 to TRBJ2-4; a possible D gene is TRBD1 (6 bases). Trimming took off 6 bases at V and 0 bases at J, with 12 bases between the two ends. This CDR3 is 15 amino acids long. CDR1 and CDR2 from the germline V gene are MNHEY and SVGAGI. The CDR3 DNA follows: TGTGCCAGCAGGGACAGATCACTAGCCAAAAACATTCAGTACTTC. It translates to CASRDRSLAKNIQYF.

The V and J genes are TRBV5-1 and TRBJ2-3, with D possibly TRBD2 on 5 matching bases. Trimming cost V 3 bases and J 0 bases, with 20 bases left between them. CDR1 is SGHRS, CDR2 YFSETQ, per germline. The CDR3 totals 18 residues. The chain's CDR3 is CASSWGDSYFSSTDTQYF. The CDR3 bases are TGCGCCAGCAGCTGGGGAGACTCTTACTTCTCTAGCACAGATACGCAGTATTTT.